Presented here are 11 T cell receptor beta chains from one specimen sequenced in a study of vaccination and CD4 T cells after COVID-19. TCRdb reanalysed the PCR reads using MiXCR and keeps one entry per CDR3 protein. The sample records approximately 20,000 distinct CDR3 sequences, roughly 61% being singletons. The sample in question was CD4+ T cells from blood, obtained before SARS-CoV-2 vaccination. These receptor sequences come from a human donor who had recovered from COVID-19.

V is TRBV6-1 and J is TRBJ2-7; a possible D gene is TRBD1 (6 bases). The CDR3 extends over 14 amino acids. Per germline, CDR1 MNHNS and CDR2 SASEGT. With 6 bases removed from V and 9 bases from J, the gap between germline ends came to 21 bases. The CDR3, as DNA: TGTGCCAGCAGCGACCGGTGGACAGTTGGGGTGCAGTACTTC. This translates into CASSDRWTVGVQYF.

This chain connects TRBV28 to TRBJ2-7; TRBD1 matches 10 bases. The germline gives CDR1 MDHEN, CDR2 SYDVKM. CDR3 length: 13 residues. J lost 1 base, V lost 9 bases, and 3 bases had no gene match. CDR3 loop: CASRQGASYEQYF. Written as DNA, the CDR3 is TGTGCCAGTCGACAGGGGGCTTCCTACGAGCAGTACTTC. The full variable domain, its missing parts supplied by reference TRBV28 and TRBJ2-7, is DVKVTQSSRYLVKRTGEKVFLECVQDMDHENMFWYRQDPGLGLRLIYFSYDVKMKEKGDIPEGYSVSREKKERFSLILESASTNQTSMYLCASRQGASYEQYFGPGTRLTVT.

This CDR3 is CSASTRTRGRRKPQHF. The DNA of the CDR3 is TGCAGTGCTAGCACAAGAACCAGGGGCCGCCGAAAGCCCCAGCATTTT. The chain combines TRBV20-1 with TRBJ1-5; weak D call: TRBD1 (6 bases). V was trimmed by 3 bases and J by 8 bases, leaving 23 bases between them. The CDR3 loop spans 16 amino acids. Germline V gene data show CDR1 as DFQATT and CDR2 as SNEGSKA (reference sequence).

This clonotype was recorded a few times. The gene calls are TRBV10-1 and TRBJ1-6, with unresolved D. With 6 bases removed from V and 6 bases from J, the gap between germline ends came to 12 bases. CDR1 is WNHNN and CDR2 is SYGVQD in the germline V gene (reference sequence). The CDR3 sequence is 14 residues long. The CDR3 region is CASRMRHPNSPLHF. The DNA of the CDR3 is TGCGCCAGCAGGATGAGACACCCTAATTCACCCCTCCACTTT.

V gene TRBV4-1 combines with J gene TRBJ2-5; D unresolved. V gave up 1 base and J gave up 5 bases, with 11 bases separating them. This CDR3 comprises 14 residues. Germline V gene data show CDR1 as MGHRA and CDR2 as YSYEKL. The CDR3 here is CASSQGAVGETQYF. The CDR3 coding sequence is TGCGCCAGCAGCCAAGGGGCTGTAGGGGAGACCCAGTACTTC.

This clonotype was found a few times. The chain carries TRBV11-1 and TRBJ2-3; the D is unclear. This CDR3 has 16 amino acids. The V gene lost 0 bases and the J gene lost 1 base, with 11 bases spanning the gap. Germline V lookup: CDR1 SGHAT, CDR2 FQDESV (reference sequence). The CDR3 DNA sequence: TGTGCCAGCAGCTTAGCGTCGGCTTTCGGCACAGATACGCAGTATTTT. Its translation: CASSLASAFGTDTQYF.

V gene TRBV20-1 combines with J gene TRBJ2-7; D gene unclear. Germline V lookup: CDR1 DFQATT, CDR2 SNEGSKA (reference sequence). V lost 5 bases and J lost 5, with 10 bases in between. The length of the CDR3 is 11 residues. CDR3 protein: CSAPKSHEQYF. Here the CDR3 DNA reads TGCAGTGCTCCGAAAAGCCACGAGCAGTACTTC.

This clonotype was seen only a few times. The gene calls are TRBV10-3 and TRBJ2-2; D not resolved. The V gene lost 5 bases and the J gene lost 7 bases, with 8 bases spanning the gap. CDR3 length: 12 amino acids. The germline gives CDR1 ENHRY, CDR2 SYGVKD. This CDR3 is CAISLEGGELFF. DNA for the CDR3: TGTGCCATCAGTCTAGAAGGCGGGGAGCTGTTTTTT.

This clonotype has more than one count but fewer than ten. This sequence joins TRBV6-1 and TRBJ1-5; 10 bases fit TRBD1. The germline V gene has CDR1 MNHNS and CDR2 SASEGT. Unmatched junction bases numbered 15, after V lost 6 bases and J lost 7 bases. The CDR3 is made up of 17 amino acids. The CDR3 DNA reads TGTGCCAGCAGCACGACAGGGGGCGAGTCATGGTACCAGCCCCAGCATTTT. Residues: CASSTTGGESWYQPQHF.

This clonotype has more than one count but fewer than ten. In nucleotides, the CDR3 is TGTGCCAGCAGGGAATCGGGACGGACCTACGAGCAGTACTTC. Its protein is CASRESGRTYEQYF. V usage is TRBV6-2 or TRBV6-3 and J usage is TRBJ2-7; TRBD1 or TRBD2 may be the D gene (5 bases each). This CDR3 spans 14 amino acids. The V gene lost 6 bases and the J gene lost 2 bases, with 14 bases spanning the gap. CDR1 is MNHEY and CDR2 is SVGEGT in the germline V gene.

This clonotype appeared a few times. The chain uses TRBV7-2 and TRBJ2-3; D call uncertain. The CDR3 length is 15 residues. Germline CDR1 is SGHTA and CDR2 is FQGNSA. Trimming took off 6 bases at V and 2 bases at J, with 15 bases between the two ends. The CDR3 DNA is TGTGCCAGCAGTCCCCAGACTGCCTACACAGATACGCAGTATTTT. It specifies CASSPQTAYTDTQYF.